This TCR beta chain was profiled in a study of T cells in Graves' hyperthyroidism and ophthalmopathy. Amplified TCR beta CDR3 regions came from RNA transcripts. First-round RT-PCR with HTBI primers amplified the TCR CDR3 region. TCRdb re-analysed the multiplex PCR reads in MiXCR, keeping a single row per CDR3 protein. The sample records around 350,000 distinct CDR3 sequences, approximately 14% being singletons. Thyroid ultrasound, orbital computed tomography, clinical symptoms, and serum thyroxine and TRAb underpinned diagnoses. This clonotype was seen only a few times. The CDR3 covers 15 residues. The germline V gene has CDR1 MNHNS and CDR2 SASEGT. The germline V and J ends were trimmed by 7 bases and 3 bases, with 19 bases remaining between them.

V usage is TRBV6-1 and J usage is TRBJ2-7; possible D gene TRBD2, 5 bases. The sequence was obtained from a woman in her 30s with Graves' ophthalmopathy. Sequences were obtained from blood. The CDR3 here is CASTPGWGPVYEQYF. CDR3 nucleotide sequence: TGTGCCAGCACCCCGGGGTGGGGTCCAGTCTACGAGCAGTACTTC.